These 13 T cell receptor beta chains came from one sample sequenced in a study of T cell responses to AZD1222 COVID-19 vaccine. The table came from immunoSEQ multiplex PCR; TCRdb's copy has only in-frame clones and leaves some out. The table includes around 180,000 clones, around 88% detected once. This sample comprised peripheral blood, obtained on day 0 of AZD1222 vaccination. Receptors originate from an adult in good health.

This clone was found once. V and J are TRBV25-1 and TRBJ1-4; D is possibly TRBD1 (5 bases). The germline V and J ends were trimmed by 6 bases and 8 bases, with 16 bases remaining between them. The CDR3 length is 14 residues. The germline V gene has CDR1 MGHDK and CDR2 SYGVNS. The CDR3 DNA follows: TGTGCCAGCAGCCCGGGACGAATTTGGGAAAAACTGTTTTTT. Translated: CASSPGRIWEKLFF.

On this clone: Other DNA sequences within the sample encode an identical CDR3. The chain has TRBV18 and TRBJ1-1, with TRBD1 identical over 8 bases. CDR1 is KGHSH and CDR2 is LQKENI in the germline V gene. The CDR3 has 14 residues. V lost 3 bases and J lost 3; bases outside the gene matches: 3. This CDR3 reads CASSPQQGDTEAFF. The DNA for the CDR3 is TGTGCCAGCTCACCTCAACAGGGGGACACTGAAGCTTTCTTT. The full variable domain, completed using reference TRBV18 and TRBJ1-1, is NAGVMQNPRHLVRRRGQEARLRCSPMKGHSHVYWYRQLPEEGLKFMVYLQKENIIDESGMPKERFSAEFPKEGPSILRIQQVVRGDSAAYFCASSPQQGDTEAFFGQGTRLTVV.

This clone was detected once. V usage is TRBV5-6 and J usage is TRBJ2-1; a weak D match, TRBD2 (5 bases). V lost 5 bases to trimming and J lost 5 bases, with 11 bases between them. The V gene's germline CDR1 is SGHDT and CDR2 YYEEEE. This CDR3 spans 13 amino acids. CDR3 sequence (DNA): TGTGCCAGCAGTTCCGGGGTAAACAATGAGCAGTTCTTC. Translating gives CASSSGVNNEQFF.

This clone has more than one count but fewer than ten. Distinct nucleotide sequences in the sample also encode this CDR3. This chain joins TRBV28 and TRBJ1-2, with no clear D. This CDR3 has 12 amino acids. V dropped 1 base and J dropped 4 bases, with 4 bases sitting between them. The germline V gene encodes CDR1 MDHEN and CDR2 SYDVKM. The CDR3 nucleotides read TGTGCCAGCAGTTTATCTTCCTATGGCTACACCTTC. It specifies CASSLSSYGYTF.

The CDR3 spells CSVRGTDLNQPQHF. CDR3 sequence (DNA): TGCAGCGTGAGGGGGACAGACCTCAATCAGCCCCAGCATTTT. The rearrangement links TRBV29-1 to TRBJ1-5, with 7 bases aligning to TRBD1. The J segment lost 3 bases and the V segment lost 6 bases, leaving 8 bases of the junction unmatched. CDR1 and CDR2 from the germline V gene are SQVTM and ANQGSEA. The CDR3 is 14 residues long. The full variable domain, completed using reference TRBV29-1 and TRBJ1-5, is SAVISQKPSRDICQRGTSLTIQCQVDSQVTMMFWYRQQPGQSLTLIATANQGSEATYESGFVIDKFPISRPNLTFSTLTVSNMSPEDSSIYLCSVRGTDLNQPQHFGDGTRLSIL.

Here the CDR3 DNA reads TGTGCCAGCTCAGGGGGGACGGGTACTAATGAGCAGTTCTTC. Protein sequence: CASSGGTGTNEQFF. The chain combines TRBV18 with TRBJ2-1; tentative D call: TRBD2 (6 bases). The CDR3 is made up of 14 amino acids. Trimming shortened V by 5 bases and J by 7 bases, and 15 bases separated the two germline ends. Germline CDR1 and CDR2: KGHSH and LQKENI.

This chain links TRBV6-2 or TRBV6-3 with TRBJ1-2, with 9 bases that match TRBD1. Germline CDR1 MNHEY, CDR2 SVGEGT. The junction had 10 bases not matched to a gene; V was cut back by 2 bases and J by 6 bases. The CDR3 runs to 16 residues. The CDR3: CASSYPGQGRKDGYTF. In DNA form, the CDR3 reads TGTGCCAGCAGTTACCCCGGACAGGGGCGTAAGGATGGCTACACCTTC.

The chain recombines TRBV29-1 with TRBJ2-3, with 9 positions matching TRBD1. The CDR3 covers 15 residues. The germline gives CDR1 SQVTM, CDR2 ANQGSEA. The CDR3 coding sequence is TGCAGGGTAATACCCGGGACAGGGTCCATAGATACGCAGTATTTT. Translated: CRVIPGTGSIDTQYF.

The CDR3 coding sequence is TGTGCCACCAGTGGAAAGGGCTATGGCTACACCTTC. It yields the protein CATSGKGYGYTF. The chain combines TRBV24-1 with TRBJ1-2; D gene ambiguous. The CDR3 is made up of 12 amino acids. Germline V gene data show CDR1 as KGHDR and CDR2 as SFDVKD. The V and J ends lost 5 bases and 4 bases respectively, with 7 bases between them.

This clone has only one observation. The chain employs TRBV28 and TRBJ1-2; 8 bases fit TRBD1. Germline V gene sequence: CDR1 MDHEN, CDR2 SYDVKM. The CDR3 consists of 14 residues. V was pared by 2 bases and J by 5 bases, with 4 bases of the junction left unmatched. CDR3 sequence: CASSLQGAVYGYTF. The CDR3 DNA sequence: TGTGCCAGCAGTTTACAGGGGGCCGTTTATGGCTACACCTTC.

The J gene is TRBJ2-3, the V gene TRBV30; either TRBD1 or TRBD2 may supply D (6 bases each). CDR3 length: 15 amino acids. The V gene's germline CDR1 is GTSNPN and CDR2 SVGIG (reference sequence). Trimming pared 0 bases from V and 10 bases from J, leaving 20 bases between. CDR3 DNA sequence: TGTGCCTGGAGTGTATTGGGACTGAAGGGGGAGGCGCAGTATTTT. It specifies CAWSVLGLKGEAQYF.

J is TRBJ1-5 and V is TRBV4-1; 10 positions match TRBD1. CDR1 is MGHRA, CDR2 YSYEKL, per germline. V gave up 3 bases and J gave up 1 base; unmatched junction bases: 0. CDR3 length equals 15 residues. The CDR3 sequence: CASSQDRGSNQPQHF. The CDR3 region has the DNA TGCGCCAGCAGCCAGGACAGGGGGAGCAATCAGCCCCAGCATTTT.

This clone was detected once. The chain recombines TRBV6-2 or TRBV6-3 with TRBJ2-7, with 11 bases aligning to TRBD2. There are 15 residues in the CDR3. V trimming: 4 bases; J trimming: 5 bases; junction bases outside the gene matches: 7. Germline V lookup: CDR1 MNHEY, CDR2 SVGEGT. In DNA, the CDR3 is TGTGCCAGCAGTTCGACTAGCGGGGCCTTCCACGAGCAGTACTTC. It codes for CASSSTSGAFHEQYF.